This is a list of T cell receptor beta chains from one sample in a study of control samples from healthy donors and cancer patients. Data came from immunoSEQ multiplex PCR; TCRdb stores just in-frame clones and leaves some out. The profile covers about 20,000 clones, with around 89% appearing a single time and around 10% taken by the ten largest. Sequenced sample: PBMCs. The receptors come from a woman aged 55-70 years with head and neck cancer. The CDR3 runs from the conserved cysteine through the conserved F or W. The D gene is left open where the match is weak. The size of a clone is reported for some rows only, either as once, few or many, or as a class for expanded clones.

D	size	V	J	CDR3	DNA
TRBD1	.	TRBV27	TRBJ1-1	CASRTGQGSTEAFF	TGTGCCAGCAGAACAGGACAGGGGTCCACTGAAGCTTTCTTT
.	.	TRBV10-1	TRBJ1-1	CASSDRRNTEAFF	TGCGCCAGCAGTGACAGGAGGAACACTGAAGCTTTCTTT
.	.	TRBV6-5	TRBJ1-1	CASSYSYSLNTEAFF	TGTGCCAGCAGTTACTCGTACAGCCTGAACACTGAAGCTTTCTTT
.	.	TRBV27	TRBJ1-1	CASSPWGGGTEAFF	TGTGCCAGCAGCCCCTGGGGTGGTGGCACTGAAGCTTTCTTT
.	few	TRBV19	TRBJ1-5	CASKPSRDRQPQHF	TGTGCCAGTAAACCTTCTCGGGATCGTCAGCCCCAGCATTTT
TRBD1	.	TRBV28	TRBJ1-2	CASSTSPADRANYGYTF	TGTGCCAGCAGTACCTCCCCTGCTGACAGGGCTAACTATGGCTACACCTTC
.	few	TRBV7-9	TRBJ1-2	CASSLALRGGGYTF	TGTGCCAGCAGCTTAGCGCTGAGGGGTGGAGGCTACACCTTC
TRBD2	.	TRBV7-9	TRBJ2-1	CASSFVAGVYEQFF	TGTGCCAGCAGCTTTGTAGCGGGAGTTTATGAGCAGTTCTTC
.	.	TRBV2	TRBJ1-5	CASGAGGQPQHF	TGTGCCAGCGGGGCCGGTGGTCAGCCCCAGCATTTT
TRBD1	.	TRBV9	TRBJ2-1	CASSAPGTGGYNEQFF	TGTGCCAGCAGCGCACCCGGGACAGGGGGCTACAATGAGCAGTTCTTC